The 13 T cell receptor beta chains in this list originate from one sample, sequenced in a study of blood T cell repertoires in COVID-19. The protocol was immunoSEQ multiplex PCR, while the TCRdb copy is restricted to in-frame clones and leaves out a portion. The sample lists 100,000 to 150,000 clones; more than 75% were seen once. The specimen sequenced was peripheral blood. The receptors come from a man in his fifties or sixties with acute or convalescent COVID-19.

The rearrangement uses TRBV18 and TRBJ1-1; 11 nucleotides agree with TRBD1. The germline gives CDR1 KGHSH, CDR2 LQKENI. CDR3 length: 18 residues. The junction had 15 bases not matched to a gene; V was cut back by 3 bases and J by 6 bases. CDR3 DNA: TGTGCCAGCTCACCCGACCGACCGGGGACAGGGGGTAGGGCTGAAGCTTTCTTT. As protein: CASSPDRPGTGGRAEAFF.

CDR3 region: CASRPGTSRPYEQYF. The CDR3, as DNA: TGTGCCAGCAGGCCAGGGACTAGTCGTCCCTACGAGCAGTACTTC. The chain links TRBV5-5 to TRBJ2-7; TRBD2 matches 8 bases. CDR1 and CDR2 from the germline V gene are SGHKS and YYEKEE (reference sequence). The CDR3 contains 15 residues. V dropped 5 bases and J dropped 2; count of bases not matched to a gene: 9. The full variable domain, with the rest looked up from reference TRBV5-5 and TRBJ2-7, is DAGVTQSPTHLIKTRGQQVTLRCSPISGHKSVSWYQQVLGQGPQFIFQYYEKEERGRGNFPDRFSARQFPNYSSELNVNALLLGDSALYLCASRPGTSRPYEQYFGPGTRLTVT.

This clone was observed a single time. As DNA, the CDR3 is TGTGCCAGCTCACCAACGGGACAGCAAGGCTACACCTTC. As protein: CASSPTGQQGYTF. The V and J genes are TRBV18 and TRBJ1-2; 7 bases agree with TRBD1. Germline loops: CDR1 KGHSH, CDR2 LQKENI. This CDR3 spans 13 amino acids. J gave up 8 bases and V 2 bases, and 5 bases lay outside the gene matches.

V is TRBV24-1 and J is TRBJ1-4; D call uncertain. This CDR3 has 10 residues. V was trimmed by 9 bases and J by 8 bases, leaving 6 bases between them. CDR1 and CDR2 (germline): KGHDR, SFDVKD. DNA of the CDR3: TGTGCCACCCGAGGGGAAAAACTGTTTTTT. Its translation is CATRGEKLFF.

This sequence joins TRBV7-2 and TRBJ2-2; D remains unclear. The length of the CDR3 is 14 residues. Germline V gene data show CDR1 as SGHTA and CDR2 as FQGNSA. The germline V and J ends were trimmed by 2 bases and 4 bases, with 8 bases remaining between them. For the CDR3, the DNA is TGTGCCAGCAGCTTAATCCTGAGCACCGGGGAGCTGTTTTTT. Residues: CASSLILSTGELFF.

The chain combines TRBV19 with TRBJ2-2; TRBD2 aligns across 11 bases. CDR1 LNHDA and CDR2 SQIVND come from the germline V gene (reference sequence). V trimming: 4 bases; J trimming: 5 bases; junction bases outside the gene matches: 6. The CDR3 covers 16 residues. The CDR3 coding sequence is TGTGCCAGTAGTAATAGCGGGAGGGCCGGAACCGGGGAGCTGTTTTTT. Its translation is CASSNSGRAGTGELFF.

This sequence joins TRBV6-5 and TRBJ1-1; a weak D match, TRBD1 (5 bases). The germline V gene encodes CDR1 MNHEY and CDR2 SVGAGI. Between the trimmed V and J ends, which lost 4 bases and 0 bases, there was a span of 15 bases. CDR3 length: 16 residues. The CDR3 DNA follows: TGTGCCAGCAGTTCTCCGGGACTGTCCATGAACACTGAAGCTTTCTTT. It yields the protein CASSSPGLSMNTEAFF.

The J gene is TRBJ1-2, the V gene TRBV6-5; D is perhaps TRBD1 (6 bases). With 5 bases removed from V and 0 bases from J, the gap between germline ends came to 13 bases. This CDR3 region has 15 residues. Germline V CDR1 and CDR2: MNHEY, SVGAGI. This chain's CDR3 is CASSRGQNTNYGYTF. DNA for the CDR3: TGTGCCAGCAGTCGCGGACAGAACACTAACTATGGCTACACCTTC.

Written as DNA, the CDR3 is TGTGCCAGCAGTTCGGAGGGACTAGCGGGAGGCTATGCCTACGAGCAGTACTTC. Encoded protein: CASSSEGLAGGYAYEQYF. This chain uses TRBV6-2 or TRBV6-3 with TRBJ2-7; 15 bases are a match to TRBD2. V lost 4 bases to trimming and J lost 2 bases; unmatched junction nucleotides: 9. In germline, CDR1 is MNHEY, CDR2 SVGEGT. This CDR3 has 18 amino acids.

Only one count was recorded for this clone. The V and J genes are TRBV4-1 and TRBJ2-7; the match to TRBD1 covers 7 bases. Germline V gives CDR1 MGHRA, CDR2 YSYEKL. V was clipped by 0 bases and J by 1 base; unmatched bases: 12. CDR3 length equals 18 residues. DNA of the CDR3: TGCGCCAGCAGCCAAGAGCCCCGCCCGGACAGGTTATCCTACGAGCAGTACTTC. Amino acid sequence: CASSQEPRPDRLSYEQYF.

The V and J genes are TRBV19 and TRBJ2-3; TRBD1 is a possible D gene (5 bases). V lost 5 bases, J lost 2 bases, and 14 bases lay in between. The CDR3 contains 15 residues. Germline-derived CDR1 and CDR2 are LNHDA and SQIVND (reference sequence). The CDR3 reads CASSPGHDFTDTQYF. Here the CDR3 DNA reads TGTGCCAGTAGTCCCGGACACGATTTCACAGATACGCAGTATTTT. The full variable domain, its missing parts supplied by reference TRBV19 and TRBJ2-3, is DGGITQSPKYLFRKEGQNVTLSCEQNLNHDAMYWYRQDPGQGLRLIYYSQIVNDFQKGDIAEGYSVSREKKESFPLTVTSAQKNPTAFYLCASSPGHDFTDTQYFGPGTRLTVL.

This rearrangement joins TRBV7-2 to TRBJ2-4; 11 bases are a match to TRBD1. V lost 5 bases, J lost 1 base, and 13 bases stayed unmatched. Per germline, CDR1 SGHTA and CDR2 FQGNSA. CDR3 size: 19 residues. The CDR3 reads CASSPTSGTGGMAKNIQYF. The CDR3 DNA sequence: TGTGCCAGCAGCCCTACCTCCGGGACAGGGGGAATGGCCAAAAACATTCAGTACTTC.

The chain recombines TRBV4-1 with TRBJ2-2, with a weak D call TRBD2 (6 bases). The germline gives CDR1 MGHRA, CDR2 YSYEKL. The V end was cut by 5 bases, the J end by 8 bases, with 12 bases between. There are 13 residues in the CDR3. CDR3 nucleotide sequence: TGCGCCAGCAGCAACCTCGGGACTGGGGAGCTGTTTTTT. Its translation: CASSNLGTGELFF.